Below, 32 T cell receptor beta chains from the same sample are listed, as sequenced in a study of blood T cell repertoires in COVID-19. Clones were read by immunoSEQ multiplex PCR, and TCRdb kept only the in-frame ones, dropping some. Of a few hundred thousand clones listed, more than 70% are singletons. What was sequenced was PBMCs or T cells enriched from blood (not recorded which). These receptors all stem from a man aged 35-49 years in a cohort exposed to, infected with or recovered from COVID-19 (not recorded which).

The chain uses TRBV18 and TRBJ2-7; 7 nucleotides match TRBD2. The germline CDR1 and CDR2 sequences are KGHSH and LQKENI. There are 15 residues in the CDR3. After removal of 1 base from V and 0 bases from J, the junction contained 3 bases not matched to a gene. The CDR3 loop is CASSPRTSVSYEQYF. Written as DNA, the CDR3 is TGTGCCAGCTCACCACGAACTAGCGTCTCCTACGAGCAGTACTTC. Full variable domain (missing parts from reference TRBV18 and TRBJ2-7): NAGVMQNPRHLVRRRGQEARLRCSPMKGHSHVYWYRQLPEEGLKFMVYLQKENIIDESGMPKERFSAEFPKEGPSILRIQQVVRGDSAAYFCASSPRTSVSYEQYFGPGTRLTVT.

The gene calls are TRBV7-2 and TRBJ2-7, with D possibly TRBD1 on 6 matching bases. Trimming pared 3 bases from V and 2 bases from J, leaving 8 bases between. CDR3 size: 13 residues. Germline V gives CDR1 SGHTA, CDR2 FQGNSA. CDR3 bases: TGTGCCAGCAGCTTCGGACAGACCTACGAGCAGTACTTC. This codes for CASSFGQTYEQYF.

The chain is built from TRBV5-1 and TRBJ2-5; D uncertain. Per the germline V gene, CDR1 is SGHRS and CDR2 is YFSETQ. CDR3 size: 12 residues. Trimming pared 4 bases from V and 1 base from J, leaving 5 bases between. CDR3 loop: CASSELQETQYF. The CDR3 DNA reads TGCGCCAGCAGCGAGCTCCAAGAGACCCAGTACTTC.

This clone appeared a single time. The rearrangement links TRBV21-1 to TRBJ2-7; TRBD1, as called in the table, went unchecked against the DNA. TRBV21-1 is described as a pseudogene. The CDR3 extends over 16 amino acids. The CDR3: CASSTPARDSPYEQYF. The CDR3 DNA sequence: TGTGCCAGCAGCACCCCAGCGCGCGACAGCCCTTACGAGCAGTACTTC.

The chain links TRBV11-3 to TRBJ1-1; D is uncertain. Germline-derived CDR1 and CDR2 are SGHNT and YENEEA. Trimming removed 0 bases from V and 5 bases from J, with 7 bases in between. This CDR3 region has 13 residues. The CDR3, as DNA: TGTGCCAGCAGCTTAGATGGTGCGACTGAAGCTTTCTTT. Protein sequence: CASSLDGATEAFF. Together with reference TRBV11-3 and TRBJ1-1, the CDR3 gives the full variable domain: EAGVVQSPRYKIIEKKQPVAFWCNPISGHNTLYWYLQNLGQGPELLIRYENEEAVDDSQLPKDRFSAERLKGVDSTLKIQPAELGDSAVYLCASSLDGATEAFFGQGTRLTVV.

This clone was recorded once. The rearrangement uses TRBV27 and TRBJ2-7; D uncertain. Trimming left V 10 bases short and J 3 bases short, with 4 bases between. Germline CDR1 is MNHEY and CDR2 is SMNVEV (reference sequence). This CDR3 spans 9 amino acids. CDR3 sequence: CATRYEQYF. In DNA, the CDR3 is TGTGCCACCCGCTACGAGCAGTACTTC.

This chain joins TRBV28 and TRBJ1-5; the match to TRBD1 covers 12 bases. Germline V gene sequence: CDR1 MDHEN, CDR2 SYDVKM. Trimming removed 3 bases from V and 7 bases from J; junction bases left unmatched: 7. This CDR3 has 16 amino acids. The CDR3 DNA follows: TGTGCCAGCAGTTTTGGGACAGGGGGCCCCAGGCAGCCCCAGCATTTT. Protein: CASSFGTGGPRQPQHF.

The V gene is TRBV7-7, the J gene TRBJ2-2, with TRBD2 matching over 11 bases. CDR3 length: 16 amino acids. Germline CDR1 and CDR2: SSHAT and FNYEAQ (reference sequence). With V trimmed by 5 bases and J by 4 bases, 6 bases remained unmatched. The CDR3 DNA reads as TGTGCCAGCAGCGAACTAGCGGGAGTTGCCACCGGGGAGCTGTTTTTT. It codes for CASSELAGVATGELFF.

CDR3 bases: TGCGCCAGCAGCCAGTCCTTTCTCCTAGATCGCTACGGCTACACCTTC. Its translation is CASSQSFLLDRYGYTF. The rearrangement uses TRBV4-1 and TRBJ1-2; unclear D gene. The CDR3 contains 16 residues. CDR1 and CDR2 from the germline V gene are MGHRA and YSYEKL. V was shortened by 3 bases and J by 8 bases, with 22 bases between the two germline ends.

V and J are TRBV5-4 and TRBJ2-1; D perhaps matches TRBD2 (5 bases). CDR3 length: 13 amino acids. The germline V and J ends were trimmed by 0 bases and 9 bases, with 10 bases remaining between them. Looked up from germline, CDR1 is SGHNT and CDR2 is YYREEE (reference sequence). Written as DNA, the CDR3 is TGTGCCAGCAGCTTGGCCGGGGTCGGTGAGCAGTTCTTC. This codes for CASSLAGVGEQFF.

The chain has TRBV4-2 and TRBJ2-7, with 10 nucleotides matching TRBD1. Germline trimming cut 6 bases from V and 2 bases from J; bases unmatched to any gene: 10. This CDR3 region has 16 residues. Germline loops: CDR1 LGHNA, CDR2 YNFKEQ. DNA for the CDR3: TGTGCCAGCAGTCTGGGCCCGGGACAGGGGCCCTACGAGCAGTACTTC. Translated, it gives CASSLGPGQGPYEQYF.

The chain joins TRBV7-9 to TRBJ1-4, with TRBD1 identical over 9 bases. Trimming took 1 base from V and 7 from J; bases not matched to a gene: 7. CDR3 length: 16 amino acids. Germline CDR1 is SEHNR and CDR2 is FQNEAQ (reference sequence). The CDR3 DNA reads TGTGCCAGCAGCTTAGGGGCGACAGGGGGAAGTGAAAAACTGTTTTTT. Residues: CASSLGATGGSEKLFF.

This chain connects TRBV7-8 to TRBJ1-1, with 9 bases that match TRBD1. Germline lookup yields CDR1 SGHVS and CDR2 FQNEAQ. This CDR3 has 14 amino acids. The ends lost 5 bases at V and 8 bases at J; junction bases unmatched: 9. In DNA, the CDR3 is TGTGCCAGCAGCCCCGGGACAGGGAGAGGGGAAGCTTTCTTT. Translation: CASSPGTGRGEAFF.

The rearrangement joins TRBV5-8 to TRBJ2-4; maybe TRBD1 (6 bases). The CDR3 sequence is 13 residues long. The germline V gene encodes CDR1 SGHTS and CDR2 YDEGEE. V dropped 4 bases and J dropped 4 bases, with 9 bases sitting between them. CDR3 loop: CASSTGQKNIQYF. The CDR3 nucleotides read TGTGCCAGCAGCACTGGACAGAAAAACATTCAGTACTTC. Together with reference TRBV5-8 and TRBJ2-4, the CDR3 gives the full variable domain: EAGVTQSPTHLIKTRGQQATLRCSPISGHTSVYWYQQALGLGLQFLLWYDEGEERNRGNFPPRFSGRQFPNYSSELNVNALELEDSALYLCASSTGQKNIQYFGAGTRLSVL.

The table lists this clone with a few counts. The rearrangement uses TRBV28 and TRBJ1-4; 7 bases line up with TRBD1. Trimming took 5 bases from V and 7 from J; bases not matched to a gene: 10. The CDR3 runs to 15 residues. Per germline, CDR1 MDHEN and CDR2 SYDVKM. The DNA for the CDR3 is TGTGCCAGCAGTCCTACGACAGGGAATGTTGAAAAACTGTTTTTT. Its translation: CASSPTTGNVEKLFF.

This chain connects TRBV29-1 to TRBJ2-7; 7 bases fit TRBD1. The CDR3 sequence is 12 residues long. Trimming cost V 4 bases and J 3 bases; bases outside gene matches: 3. Germline V gene lookup returns CDR1 SQVTM and CDR2 ANQGSEA. The CDR3 here is CSVGQGGYEQYF. The CDR3 DNA reads as TGCAGCGTTGGACAGGGCGGCTACGAGCAGTACTTC.

The chain joins TRBV7-2 to TRBJ1-2; the D gene is possibly TRBD1 (6 bases). CDR1 is SGHTA, CDR2 FQGNSA, per germline. The V gene lost 5 bases and the J gene lost 5 bases, with 12 bases spanning the gap. CDR3 length equals 13 residues. The CDR3 DNA follows: TGTGCCAGCAGCACACAGGGCTGGTATGGCTACACCTTC. It codes for CASSTQGWYGYTF.

The chain combines TRBV2 with TRBJ1-1; 7 bases fit TRBD1. The J segment lost 3 bases and the V segment lost 6 bases, leaving 4 bases of the junction unmatched. The germline V gene has CDR1 SNHLY and CDR2 FYNNEI. The CDR3 is 13 residues long. The CDR3 region has the DNA TGTGCCAGCAGACAGGGGCGGGACACTGAAGCTTTCTTT. Amino acids: CASRQGRDTEAFF.

The chain recombines TRBV5-1 with TRBJ2-7; D possibly corresponds to TRBD1 (6 bases). The germline V gene encodes CDR1 SGHRS and CDR2 YFSETQ. The V end lost 0 bases, the J end lost 2 bases, and 15 bases lay between the germline ends. The CDR3 loop spans 16 amino acids. The CDR3 here is CASSLEGTRGAYEQYF. In nucleotides, the CDR3 is TGCGCCAGCAGCTTGGAGGGGACACGGGGAGCCTACGAGCAGTACTTC.

The chain couples TRBV5-1 to TRBJ2-7; no definite D call. The V end lost 4 bases, the J end lost 3 bases, and 11 bases lay between the germline ends. This CDR3 contains 13 residues. Germline CDR1 reads SGHRS; CDR2 reads YFSETQ. The CDR3 loop reads CASSPAVDYEQYF. The CDR3 nucleotides read TGCGCCAGCAGCCCGGCGGTGGACTACGAGCAGTACTTC.

The chain has TRBV3-1 (or the pseudogene TRBV3-2) and TRBJ2-7; 10 nucleotides agree with TRBD1. Trimming took 2 bases from V and 1 from J; bases not matched to a gene: 23. Germline loops: CDR1 LGHDT, CDR2 YNNKEL (reference sequence). The CDR3 spans 22 residues. Written as DNA, the CDR3 is TGTGCCAGCAGCCAAATGCCCCCCCTTGGGACAGGGGTAACGGGAGTGTCCTACGAGCAGTACTTC. It specifies CASSQMPPLGTGVTGVSYEQYF.

The rearrangement links TRBV30 to TRBJ1-6; D is perhaps TRBD1 (5 bases). The CDR3 length is 13 residues. Between the trimmed V and J ends, which lost 4 bases and 7 bases, there was a span of 11 bases. Germline values: CDR1 GTSNPN, CDR2 SVGIG (reference sequence). In DNA, the CDR3 is TGTGCCTGGACCGGACATGGAAATTCACCCCTCCACTTT. It encodes CAWTGHGNSPLHF.

V usage is TRBV20-1 and J usage is TRBJ2-1; 11 positions agree with TRBD2. The CDR3 sequence is 14 residues long. With 3 bases clipped from V and 6 bases from J, the junction kept 4 bases outside the gene matches. The germline V gene has CDR1 DFQATT and CDR2 SNEGSKA (reference sequence). CDR3 residues: CSASSGRGRNEQFF. The CDR3 DNA is TGCAGTGCTAGTAGCGGGAGGGGGCGCAATGAGCAGTTCTTC.

V is TRBV5-1 and J is TRBJ1-2, with D possibly being TRBD1 (5 bases). Germline loops: CDR1 SGHRS, CDR2 YFSETQ. This CDR3 comprises 13 residues. Trimming stripped 2 bases from V and 4 bases from J, with 9 bases between. The CDR3 reads CASSFQGGYGYTF. The CDR3 nucleotides are TGCGCCAGCAGCTTTCAGGGCGGCTATGGCTACACCTTC.

J is TRBJ2-7 and V is TRBV10-1, with D possibly matching TRBD1 (6 bases). From germline, CDR1 is WNHNN and CDR2 SYGVQD (reference sequence). Trimming pared 2 bases from V and 3 bases from J, leaving 14 bases between. The CDR3 totals 15 residues. CDR3 in DNA: TGCGCCAGCAGTGAGCGGACAGCTGGGGACTACGAGCAGTACTTC. It translates to CASSERTAGDYEQYF.

The V and J genes are TRBV2 and TRBJ2-5; the D is unclear. Per germline, CDR1 SNHLY and CDR2 FYNNEI. With 4 bases removed from V and 5 bases from J, the gap between germline ends came to 20 bases. This CDR3 spans 16 amino acids. DNA of the CDR3: TGTGCCAGCAGTGGATCCCTAGGAAAGAGAACGGAGACCCAGTACTTC. This codes for CASSGSLGKRTETQYF.

CDR3 amino acids: CASRTGAGELFF. In nucleotides, the CDR3 is TGTGCCAGCAGAACAGGGGCCGGGGAGCTGTTTTTT. The chain combines TRBV7-9 with TRBJ2-2; 7 nucleotides align to TRBD1. With 6 bases clipped from V and 6 bases from J, the junction kept 1 base outside the gene matches. The germline V gene has CDR1 SEHNR and CDR2 FQNEAQ (reference sequence). The CDR3 is made up of 12 amino acids.

V gene TRBV5-1 combines with J gene TRBJ1-1; tentatively, D is TRBD1 (5 bases). V was clipped by 3 bases and J by 0 bases, with 9 bases between them. The CDR3 sequence is 14 residues long. The germline V gene encodes CDR1 SGHRS and CDR2 YFSETQ. The chain's CDR3 is CASSSVRVNTEAFF. The DNA of the CDR3 is TGCGCCAGCAGCTCGGTCAGGGTGAACACTGAAGCTTTCTTT.

The chain uses TRBV2 and TRBJ1-5; 10 bases agree with TRBD1. This CDR3 has 15 residues. V was clipped by 6 bases and J by 2 bases; unmatched bases: 4. Germline values: CDR1 SNHLY, CDR2 FYNNEI. In DNA form, the CDR3 reads TGTGCCAGCAGATTGACAGGGGGCGGCAATCAGCCCCAGCATTTT. Protein product: CASRLTGGGNQPQHF.

The chain couples TRBV19 to TRBJ2-7; D remains unclear. The CDR3 contains 15 residues. Trimming removed 5 bases at V and 0 bases at J, with 14 bases between. CDR1 and CDR2 from the germline V gene are LNHDA and SQIVND (reference sequence). The DNA of the CDR3 is TGTGCCAGTAGTCCCCGGGTAGGCCCCTCCTACGAGCAGTACTTC. Translation gives CASSPRVGPSYEQYF.

This clone was seen only a few times. The J gene is TRBJ2-3, the V gene TRBV6-2 or TRBV6-3; 8 nucleotides align to TRBD2. The CDR3 consists of 15 residues. The V segment lost 2 bases and the J segment 2 bases; nucleotides outside the gene matches: 3. CDR1 MNHEY and CDR2 SVGEGT come from the germline V gene. CDR3 coding DNA: TGTGCCAGCAGTTACCGGCGGGAGGCCACAGATACGCAGTATTTT. Encoded protein: CASSYRREATDTQYF.

The chain uses TRBV7-9 and TRBJ1-1; 7 bases match TRBD1. Germline CDR1 SEHNR, CDR2 FQNEAQ (reference sequence). The CDR3 extends over 15 amino acids. V shed 1 base, J shed 6 bases, and the junction held 8 bases outside the gene matches. Here the CDR3 reads CASSLGQGGMPEAFF. CDR3 in DNA: TGTGCCAGCAGCTTAGGACAGGGCGGGATGCCTGAAGCTTTCTTT.